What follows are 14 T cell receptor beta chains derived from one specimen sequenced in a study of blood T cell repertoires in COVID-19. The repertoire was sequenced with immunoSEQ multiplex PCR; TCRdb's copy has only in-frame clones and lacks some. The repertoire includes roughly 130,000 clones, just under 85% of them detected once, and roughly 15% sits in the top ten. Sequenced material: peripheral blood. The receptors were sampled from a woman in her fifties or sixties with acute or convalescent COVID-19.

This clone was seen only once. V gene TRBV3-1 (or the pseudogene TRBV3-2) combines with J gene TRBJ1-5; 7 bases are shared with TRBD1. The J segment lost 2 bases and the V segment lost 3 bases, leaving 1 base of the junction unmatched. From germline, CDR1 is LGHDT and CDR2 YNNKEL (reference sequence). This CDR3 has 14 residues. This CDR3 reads CASSQQGGNQPQHF. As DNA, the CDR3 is TGTGCCAGCAGCCAGCAGGGGGGCAATCAGCCCCAGCATTTT.

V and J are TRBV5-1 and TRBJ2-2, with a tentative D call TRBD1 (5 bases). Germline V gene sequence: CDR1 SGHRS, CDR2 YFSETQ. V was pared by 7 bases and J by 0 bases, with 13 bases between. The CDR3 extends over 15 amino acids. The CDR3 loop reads CASSMDNANTGELFF. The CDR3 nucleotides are TGCGCCAGCTCAATGGACAACGCGAACACCGGGGAGCTGTTTTTT. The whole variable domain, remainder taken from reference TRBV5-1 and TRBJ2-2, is KAGVTQTPRYLIKTRGQQVTLSCSPISGHRSVSWYQQTPGQGLQFLFEYFSETQRNKGNFPGRFSGRQFSNSRSEMNVSTLELGDSALYLCASSMDNANTGELFFGEGSRLTVL.

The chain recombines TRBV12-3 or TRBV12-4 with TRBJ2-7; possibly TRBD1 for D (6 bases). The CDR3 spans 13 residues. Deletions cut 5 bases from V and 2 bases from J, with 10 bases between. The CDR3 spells CASSVQGPYEQYF. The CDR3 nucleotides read TGTGCCAGCAGTGTTCAGGGGCCCTACGAGCAGTACTTC.

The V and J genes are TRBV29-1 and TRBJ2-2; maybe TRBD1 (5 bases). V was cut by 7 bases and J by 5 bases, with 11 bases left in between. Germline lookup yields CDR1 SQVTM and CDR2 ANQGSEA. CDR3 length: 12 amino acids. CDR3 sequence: CSAPDTTGELFF. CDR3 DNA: TGCAGCGCCCCGGACACAACCGGGGAGCTGTTTTTT.

The CDR3 DNA reads as TGTGCCAGCTCACCTGGGACTAGCGGGGGGAGAGGCACAGATACGCAGTATTTT. Translation gives CASSPGTSGGRGTDTQYF. This chain connects TRBV18 to TRBJ2-3; TRBD2 matches 15 bases. V lost 3 bases, J lost 1 base, and 5 bases stayed unmatched. CDR3 size: 18 residues. Germline V lookup: CDR1 KGHSH, CDR2 LQKENI.

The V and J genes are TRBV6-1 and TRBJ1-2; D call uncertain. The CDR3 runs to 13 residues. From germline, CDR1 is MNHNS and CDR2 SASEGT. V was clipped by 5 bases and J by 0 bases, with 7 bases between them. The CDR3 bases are TGTGCCAGCAGTTTACTCACTAACTATGGCTACACCTTC. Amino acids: CASSLLTNYGYTF.

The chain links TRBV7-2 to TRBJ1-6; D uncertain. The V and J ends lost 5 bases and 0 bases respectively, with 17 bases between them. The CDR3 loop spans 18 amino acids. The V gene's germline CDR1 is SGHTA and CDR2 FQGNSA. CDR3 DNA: TGTGCCAGCAGCAAGTATCCGGAAGGGAGCTCCTATAATTCACCCCTCCACTTT. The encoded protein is CASSKYPEGSSYNSPLHF.

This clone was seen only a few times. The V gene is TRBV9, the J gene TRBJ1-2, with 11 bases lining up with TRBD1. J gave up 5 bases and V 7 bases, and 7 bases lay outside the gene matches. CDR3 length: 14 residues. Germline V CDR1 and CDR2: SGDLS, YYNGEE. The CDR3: CASAGQGAHYGYTF. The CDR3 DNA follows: TGTGCCAGCGCCGGACAGGGGGCACATTATGGCTACACCTTC.

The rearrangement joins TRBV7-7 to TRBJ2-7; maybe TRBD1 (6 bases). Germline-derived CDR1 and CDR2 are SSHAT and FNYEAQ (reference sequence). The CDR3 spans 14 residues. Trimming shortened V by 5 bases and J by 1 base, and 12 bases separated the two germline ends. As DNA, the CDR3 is TGTGCCAGCAGCATCGACAGGACTTCCTACGAGCAGTACTTC. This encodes CASSIDRTSYEQYF.

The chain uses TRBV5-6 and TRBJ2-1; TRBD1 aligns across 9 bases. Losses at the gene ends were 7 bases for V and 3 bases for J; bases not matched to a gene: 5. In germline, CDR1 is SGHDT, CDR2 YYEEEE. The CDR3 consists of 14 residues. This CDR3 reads CASGRQGVYNEQFF. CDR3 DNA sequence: TGTGCCAGCGGAAGACAGGGGGTCTACAATGAGCAGTTCTTC.

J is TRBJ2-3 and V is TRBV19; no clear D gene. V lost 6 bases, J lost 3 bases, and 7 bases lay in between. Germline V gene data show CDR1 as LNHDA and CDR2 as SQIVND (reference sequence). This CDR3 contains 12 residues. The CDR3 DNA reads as TGTGCCAGTAGCATAACAACAGATACGCAGTATTTT. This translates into CASSITTDTQYF.

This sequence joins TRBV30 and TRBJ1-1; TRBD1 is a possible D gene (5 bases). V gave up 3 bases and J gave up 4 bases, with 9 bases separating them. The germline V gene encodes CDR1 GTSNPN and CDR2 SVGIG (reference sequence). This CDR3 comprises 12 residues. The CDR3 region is CAWSSGGTEAFF. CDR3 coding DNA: TGTGCCTGGAGCTCGGGGGGCACTGAAGCTTTCTTT.

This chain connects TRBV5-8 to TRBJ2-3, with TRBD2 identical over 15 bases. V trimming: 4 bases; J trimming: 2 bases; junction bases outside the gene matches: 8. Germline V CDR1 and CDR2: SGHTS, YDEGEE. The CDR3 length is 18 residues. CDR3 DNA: TGTGCCAGCAGCCCCGGGACTAGCGGGGGGACCTACACAGATACGCAGTATTTT. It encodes CASSPGTSGGTYTDTQYF.

The CDR3 DNA is TGCGCCAGCAGCTTGCCACAGAACACTGAAGCTTTCTTT. Protein sequence: CASSLPQNTEAFF. This chain links TRBV5-1 with TRBJ1-1; no clear D. The germline V gene encodes CDR1 SGHRS and CDR2 YFSETQ. The V gene lost 1 base and the J gene lost 1 base, with 5 bases spanning the gap. There are 13 residues in the CDR3. The variable domain in full, with the rest retrieved from reference TRBV5-1 and TRBJ1-1, is KAGVTQTPRYLIKTRGQQVTLSCSPISGHRSVSWYQQTPGQGLQFLFEYFSETQRNKGNFPGRFSGRQFSNSRSEMNVSTLELGDSALYLCASSLPQNTEAFFGQGTRLTVV.